These 29 T cell receptor beta chains were all obtained from the same sample, sequenced in a study of T-cell memory formation after mild COVID-19. TCRdb fed the 5' RACE reads into MiXCR, producing one record per CDR3 protein. Of under 350,000 distinct CDR3 sequences in the sample, 15% to 20% are singletons; the top ten hold 23%. The sample comprised PBMCs or a T cell subset sorted from them (not recorded which). The receptors come from a man aged 18 to 29 who had mild COVID-19 (a few samples of this study predate the infection). Cell type and time point are not known.

The chain carries TRBV9 and TRBJ2-5, with 9 bases aligning to TRBD2. The germline gives CDR1 SGDLS, CDR2 YYNGEE. The CDR3 is 14 amino acids. Trimming took 2 bases from V and 6 from J; bases not matched to a gene: 5. As DNA, the CDR3 is TGTGCCAGCAGCGTCCGCGGGGGGGAGAAGACCCAGTACTTC. Translation: CASSVRGGEKTQYF.

V gene TRBV20-1 combines with J gene TRBJ2-3; D perhaps matches TRBD1 (6 bases). The V and J ends lost 5 bases and 5 bases respectively, with 20 bases between them. This CDR3 is built from 15 residues. Germline V gene lookup returns CDR1 DFQATT and CDR2 SNEGSKA (reference sequence). The CDR3 region has the DNA TGCAGTGCTTCCGGGACACTATCCTCTGGAGATACGCAGTATTTT. Encoded protein: CSASGTLSSGDTQYF.

The rearrangement links TRBV7-9 to TRBJ1-1, with a possible D match to TRBD1 (5 bases). The V gene lost 5 bases and the J gene lost 11 bases, with 15 bases spanning the gap. The germline gives CDR1 SEHNR, CDR2 FQNEAQ (reference sequence). This CDR3 has 12 residues. The CDR3: CASSRPDTWAFF. In nucleotides, the CDR3 is TGTGCCAGCAGCCGTCCGGACACCTGGGCTTTCTTT.

In this sample, this clonotype turned up a few times. This chain connects TRBV20-1 to TRBJ1-1, with 7 bases matching TRBD1. Per germline, CDR1 DFQATT and CDR2 SNEGSKA (reference sequence). The ends lost 3 bases at V and 4 bases at J; junction bases unmatched: 11. The CDR3 covers 15 residues. The CDR3 protein is CSASLNRGLVTEAFF. The CDR3 DNA is TGCAGTGCTAGCCTAAACAGGGGCTTGGTCACTGAAGCTTTCTTT.

The V gene is TRBV6-5, the J gene TRBJ1-5; TRBD1 matches 7 bases. The CDR3 length is 13 residues. With V trimmed by 5 bases and J by 7 bases, 5 bases remained unmatched. The germline CDR1 and CDR2 sequences are MNHEY and SVGAGI. CDR3 in amino acids: CASSTQGWQPQHF. The CDR3 bases are TGTGCCAGCAGTACACAGGGGTGGCAGCCCCAGCATTTT.

This clonotype has a single count. The V gene is TRBV9, the J gene TRBJ1-1; D gene ambiguous. V dropped 1 base and J dropped 3 bases, with 7 bases sitting between them. Per germline, CDR1 SGDLS and CDR2 YYNGEE. CDR3 length: 13 amino acids. Written as DNA, the CDR3 is TGTGCCAGCAGCGTACGGAGGGACACTGAAGCTTTCTTT. Amino acids: CASSVRRDTEAFF.

The gene calls are TRBV6-5 and TRBJ2-2; D ambiguous. CDR1 MNHEY and CDR2 SVGAGI come from the germline V gene. Trimming took 4 bases from V and 8 from J, leaving 20 bases between them. CDR3 length: 16 amino acids. The CDR3 loop is CASSFSWALDGGELFF. Here the CDR3 DNA reads TGTGCCAGCAGTTTCTCCTGGGCCCTCGACGGAGGGGAGCTGTTTTTT.

This clonotype was recorded at least ten times. V gene TRBV4-3 combines with J gene TRBJ2-4; D gene uncertain. The germline V gene has CDR1 LGHNA and CDR2 YSLEER. The CDR3 spans 14 residues. Trimming took off 0 bases at V and 13 bases at J, with 16 bases between the two ends. Here the CDR3 reads CASSQEAGTSAQYF. The CDR3, as DNA: TGCGCCAGCAGCCAAGAGGCAGGTACCTCAGCGCAGTACTTC.

In its sample, this clonotype was seen many times. CDR3 loop: CASSQDRRQGYTGELFF. The CDR3 DNA reads TGTGCCAGCAGCCAAGATCGACGACAGGGCTACACCGGGGAGCTGTTTTTT. This sequence joins TRBV4-2 and TRBJ2-2; the match to TRBD1 covers 7 bases. This CDR3 contains 17 residues. Losses at the gene ends were 0 bases for V and 3 bases for J; bases not matched to a gene: 7. CDR1 LGHNA and CDR2 YNFKEQ come from the germline V gene.

The V call is TRBV5-1, the J call TRBJ1-1; TRBD1 aligns across 7 bases. After removal of 4 bases from V and 1 base from J, the junction contained 7 bases not matched to a gene. CDR1 SGHRS and CDR2 YFSETQ come from the germline V gene. The CDR3 totals 15 residues. In nucleotides, the CDR3 is TGCGCCAGCAGCCGGGACAGCTTCTCGAACACTGAAGCTTTCTTT. Translation gives CASSRDSFSNTEAFF.

V gene TRBV4-1 combines with J gene TRBJ2-7; D tentatively fits TRBD1 or TRBD2 (6 bases each). CDR3 length: 16 amino acids. CDR1 is MGHRA and CDR2 is YSYEKL in the germline V gene. With 5 bases removed from V and 5 bases from J, the gap between germline ends came to 22 bases. The CDR3 coding sequence is TGCGCCAGCAGCTTACGGGGGCAGGGAGGCGAGGACGAGCAGTACGTC. Amino acids: CASSLRGQGGEDEQYV.

This clonotype was seen more than once but under ten times. This sequence joins TRBV5-1 and TRBJ2-7, with D unresolved. Germline assignment: CDR1 SGHRS and CDR2 YFSETQ. CDR3 length: 12 residues. The germline V and J ends were trimmed by 3 bases and 7 bases, with 11 bases remaining between them. The CDR3 coding sequence is TGCGCCAGCAGCTACGGACCGAGGGAGCAGTACTTC. Its translation is CASSYGPREQYF.

The chain is built from TRBV7-9 and TRBJ2-3; D gene unclear. Germline V lookup: CDR1 SEHNR, CDR2 FQNEAQ (reference sequence). The V end lost 7 bases, the J end lost 5 bases, and 22 bases lay between the germline ends. This CDR3 contains 16 residues. The CDR3, as DNA: TGTGCCAGCACCATGGCCGGCTCTTGGGTAGGAGATACGCAGTATTTT. Its protein is CASTMAGSWVGDTQYF.

The chain is built from TRBV23-1 and TRBJ2-7; 8 bases agree with TRBD1. TRBV23-1 has ORF status, its function being uncertain. With 10 bases clipped from V and 5 bases from J, the junction kept 7 bases outside the gene matches. This CDR3 spans 12 amino acids. The CDR3 nucleotides read TGCGCCACCCTCTCAGGGGGCCACGAGCAGTACTTC. This codes for CATLSGGHEQYF.

Many counts were recorded for this clonotype. V and J are TRBV5-6 and TRBJ1-1; no clear D gene. V lost 1 base and J lost 7, with 8 bases in between. Germline loops: CDR1 SGHDT, CDR2 YYEEEE. The CDR3 totals 12 residues. The CDR3 is CASSLMGNEAFF. The CDR3 DNA follows: TGTGCCAGCAGCTTGATGGGGAATGAAGCTTTCTTT.

The V call is TRBV7-9, the J call TRBJ1-1; D ambiguous. The germline V gene encodes CDR1 SEHNR and CDR2 FQNEAQ (reference sequence). This CDR3 region has 13 residues. Trimming pared 3 bases from V and 1 base from J, leaving 6 bases between. The CDR3 DNA reads TGTGCCAGCAGCTTCGACGGGAACACTGAAGCTTTCTTT. Its protein product is CASSFDGNTEAFF.

The chain combines TRBV2 with TRBJ1-5; tentatively, D is TRBD1 (5 bases). Germline CDR1 and CDR2: SNHLY and FYNNEI. The CDR3 sequence is 13 residues long. Trimming shortened V by 6 bases and J by 7 bases, and 13 bases separated the two germline ends. The CDR3 DNA sequence: TGTGCCAGCAGGGGGGGTTTGTTCCAGCCCCAGCATTTT. Translation gives CASRGGLFQPQHF.

The V call is TRBV28, the J call TRBJ2-3; tentative D call: TRBD1 (6 bases). This CDR3 has 13 amino acids. Germline V gene data show CDR1 as MDHEN and CDR2 as SYDVKM. Trimming shortened V by 2 bases and J by 7 bases, and 10 bases separated the two germline ends. This CDR3 is CASSLLQGNTQYF. The CDR3 DNA is TGTGCCAGCAGTTTACTCCAGGGGAATACGCAGTATTTT.

In its sample, this clonotype was seen a few times. The chain employs TRBV5-1 and TRBJ2-2; 8 bases are shared with TRBD1. V shed 4 bases, J shed 4 bases, and the junction held 3 bases outside the gene matches. The CDR3 sequence is 14 residues long. Germline CDR1 and CDR2: SGHRS and YFSETQ. CDR3 DNA: TGCGCCAGCAGCCCGGGACAGGCCACCGGGGAGCTGTTTTTT. As protein: CASSPGQATGELFF. The full variable domain, rest sourced from reference TRBV5-1 and TRBJ2-2, is KAGVTQTPRYLIKTRGQQVTLSCSPISGHRSVSWYQQTPGQGLQFLFEYFSETQRNKGNFPGRFSGRQFSNSRSEMNVSTLELGDSALYLCASSPGQATGELFFGEGSRLTVL.

The chain has TRBV18 and TRBJ1-2; the D gene is possibly TRBD1 (5 bases). The CDR3 length is 13 residues. V dropped 3 bases and J dropped 7 bases, with 12 bases sitting between them. Germline CDR1 reads KGHSH; CDR2 reads LQKENI. The CDR3 here is CASSPGDIFGYTF. The DNA for the CDR3 is TGTGCCAGCTCACCGGGGGATATATTTGGCTACACCTTC. Together with reference TRBV18 and TRBJ1-2, the CDR3 gives the full variable domain: NAGVMQNPRHLVRRRGQEARLRCSPMKGHSHVYWYRQLPEEGLKFMVYLQKENIIDESGMPKERFSAEFPKEGPSILRIQQVVRGDSAAYFCASSPGDIFGYTFGSGTRLTVV.

This clonotype occurred many times. The chain is built from TRBV3-1 and TRBJ1-6; D not certain. The V end was cut by 2 bases, the J end by 6 bases, with 8 bases between. Germline CDR1 LGHDT, CDR2 YNNKEL (reference sequence). CDR3 length equals 14 residues. The DNA for the CDR3 is TGTGCCAGCAGCCAAATGACGGGTAATTCACCCCTCCACTTT. Amino acid sequence: CASSQMTGNSPLHF.

This clonotype occurred a few times. The rearrangement links TRBV20-1 to TRBJ1-6; 8 nucleotides match TRBD1. V dropped 2 bases and J dropped 10; count of bases not matched to a gene: 4. CDR1 is DFQATT and CDR2 is SNEGSKA in the germline V gene (reference sequence). There are 13 residues in the CDR3. CDR3 sequence reads: CSARKDRESPLHF. The CDR3 DNA follows: TGCAGTGCTAGAAAGGACAGGGAATCACCCCTCCACTTT.

This clonotype was seen a few times. The chain joins TRBV7-9 to TRBJ2-1; 7 bases are shared with TRBD2. This CDR3 contains 15 residues. J lost 11 bases, V lost 2 bases, and 12 bases had no gene match. CDR1 is SEHNR, CDR2 FQNEAQ, per germline (reference sequence). CDR3 nucleotides: TGTGCCAGCAGCTTATTAATCTTAGAGCGGGATAAGCAGTTCTTC. Translating gives CASSLLILERDKQFF.

There are a few counts of this clonotype. V is TRBV20-1 and J is TRBJ2-7; no clear D. Per the germline V gene, CDR1 is DFQATT and CDR2 is SNEGSKA (reference sequence). The germline V and J ends were trimmed by 3 bases and 4 bases, with 16 bases remaining between them. This CDR3 comprises 14 residues. This CDR3 is CSASDGSFNYEQYF. In DNA form, the CDR3 reads TGCAGTGCTAGTGACGGATCATTCAATTACGAGCAGTACTTC.

The chain is built from TRBV20-1 and TRBJ2-5; 8 bases match TRBD1. The CDR3 contains 14 residues. With 4 bases clipped from V and 4 bases from J, the junction kept 8 bases outside the gene matches. CDR1 is DFQATT and CDR2 is SNEGSKA in the germline V gene (reference sequence). Here the CDR3 reads CSAIAPDRGETQYF. As DNA, the CDR3 is TGCAGTGCTATAGCCCCAGACAGGGGAGAGACCCAGTACTTC.

This chain links TRBV7-2 with TRBJ2-1; D not resolved. Germline V gives CDR1 SGHTA, CDR2 FQGNSA. The CDR3 runs 14 residues. The ends were cut back, 4 bases at V and 6 bases at J, with 13 bases in the middle. CDR3 sequence (DNA): TGTGCCAGCAGCTCGGCTGGGGTCCGCAATGAGCAGTTCTTC. This codes for CASSSAGVRNEQFF.

The chain employs TRBV14 and TRBJ2-1; 9 nucleotides line up with TRBD2. The trim removed 3 bases at V and 5 bases at J, leaving 5 bases unmatched. This CDR3 is built from 15 residues. CDR1 and CDR2 from the germline V gene are SGHDN and FVKESK. CDR3 sequence reads: CASSHQAGGDNEQFF. Here the CDR3 DNA reads TGTGCCAGCAGCCATCAAGCGGGGGGTGACAATGAGCAGTTCTTC.

This clonotype was picked up a small number of times. This rearrangement joins TRBV12-3 or TRBV12-4 to TRBJ2-1; 10 bases are shared with TRBD2. This CDR3 has 16 amino acids. The trim removed 6 bases at V and 3 bases at J, leaving 8 bases unmatched. CDR3 sequence: CASSNSSGGRYNEQFF. CDR3 in DNA: TGTGCCAGCAGCAACTCTAGCGGGGGCCGCTACAATGAGCAGTTCTTC.

This clonotype was seen only a few times. The J gene is TRBJ1-5, the V gene TRBV5-1; a weak D match, TRBD1 (5 bases). This CDR3 comprises 15 residues. V gave up 0 bases and J gave up 2 bases, with 9 bases separating them. The germline CDR1 and CDR2 sequences are SGHRS and YFSETQ. The DNA of the CDR3 is TGCGCCAGCAGCTTGGACGGGGCCGGCAATCAGCCCCAGCATTTT. Encoded protein: CASSLDGAGNQPQHF.